This T cell receptor (beta chain) came from a study of read filtering for tumor transcriptome and immune sequencing. Study information: Revised staging placed eight or nine patients in R-ISS I, around 15 in II, 6 or 7 in III. TCR-mapped reads were about 4.05 to 11 million with IR-seq versus roughly 75 to 1,400 with RNA-seq.

Trimming left V 5 bases short and J 3 bases short, with 10 bases between. The CDR3 totals 13 residues. Germline lookup yields CDR1 SGHAT and CDR2 FQNNGV. Study findings and constraints: IR-seq captured clonotypes deeper and more reliably than RNA-seq. Dropping single-read clonotypes raised IR-seq and RNA-seq shared-clonotype correlation.

About this clonotype: Its matching antigen is unknown.

Molecular barcoded adaptors covering alpha/delta and beta/gamma chains were used on 400 to 450 ng RNA. TCRdb fed the reads into MiXCR, producing one record per CDR3 protein. The sample lists approximately 150,000 distinct CDR3 sequences, around 14% seen once, with about 7.7% in the top ten. This sequence originates from a donor at least 40 years old with multiple myeloma. Sequencing was done on a sample of a population of CD138-negative cells sorted from bone marrow. V is TRBV11-2 and J is TRBJ1-1; the D gene is possibly TRBD1 (5 bases). The CDR3 sequence is CASSLGTYTEAFF. DNA for the CDR3: TGTGCCAGCAGCCTTGGGACCTACACTGAAGCTTTCTTT.